These 21 T cell receptor beta chains were sequenced from one sample in a study of HIV-infected patients and healthy controls. Roughly three months, about 14 weeks, into antiretroviral therapy, follow-up blood was collected. All unsorted peripheral T cells were captured because whole blood was used without fractionation. Reverse transcription used about 500 ng RNA and constant-region primers for alpha and beta. Alpha and beta chain libraries were made separately by chain-specific third strand synthesis with multiplexing indices. TCRdb reanalysed the 5' RACE reads using MiXCR and keeps one entry per CDR3 protein. The sample lists about 5,500 distinct CDR3 sequences, about 10% occurring once. This material consisted of blood, taken during antiretroviral therapy. The source is an adult with HIV infection.

This clonotype counts as medium-sized. The genes are TRBV5-6 and TRBJ1-2, with 10 nucleotides matching TRBD1. Germline V gives CDR1 SGHDT, CDR2 YYEEEE. This CDR3 contains 16 residues. With 1 base clipped from V and 4 bases from J, the junction kept 7 bases outside the gene matches. For the CDR3, the DNA is TGTGCCAGCAGCTTGTGGGGGACAGGGGACCCCTATGGCTACACCTTC. Residues: CASSLWGTGDPYGYTF.

This clonotype is termed medium-sized. The chain is built from TRBV20-1 and TRBJ1-5, with 10 bases lining up with TRBD1. Germline V lookup: CDR1 DFQATT, CDR2 SNEGSKA (reference sequence). V was pared by 5 bases and J by 4 bases, with 2 bases of the junction left unmatched. The CDR3 runs to 13 residues. This chain's CDR3 is CSAGGQGNQPQHF. CDR3 nucleotides: TGCAGTGCTGGGGGACAGGGGAATCAGCCCCAGCATTTT.

This clonotype was seen only a few times. The chain uses TRBV6-5 and TRBJ2-1, with a weak D call TRBD1 (5 bases). With 1 base removed from V and 2 bases from J, the gap between germline ends came to 9 bases. The CDR3 consists of 15 residues. The germline V gene encodes CDR1 MNHEY and CDR2 SVGAGI. The CDR3 DNA is TGTGCCAGCAGTTACTTTGGACATACCTACAATGAGCAGTTCTTC. This codes for CASSYFGHTYNEQFF.

This clonotype has ten or more counts. The gene calls are TRBV6-2 or TRBV6-3 and TRBJ1-5; D may be TRBD1 (6 bases). Per the germline V gene, CDR1 is MNHEY and CDR2 is SVGEGT. The CDR3 has 14 amino acids. V lost 2 bases, J lost 7 bases, and 12 bases lay in between. Here the CDR3 DNA reads TGTGCCAGCAGTTACAGGCAGGGGAGCCAGCCCCAGCATTTT. Amino acids: CASSYRQGSQPQHF.

There are many counts of this clonotype. The chain links TRBV20-1 to TRBJ1-6, with D hard to call. The germline gives CDR1 DFQATT, CDR2 SNEGSKA (reference sequence). V lost 0 bases and J 0 bases, leaving 18 bases between the germline ends. The CDR3 is 19 residues long. The CDR3 region has the DNA TGCAGTGCTAGAGATCCTCAATGGGATTCTAGCTCCTATAATTCACCCCTCCACTTT. It codes for CSARDPQWDSSSYNSPLHF.

This clonotype is medium-sized. The chain combines TRBV5-4 with TRBJ1-1; 7 nucleotides align to TRBD1. J gave up 11 bases and V 2 bases, and 3 bases lay outside the gene matches. The CDR3 is 11 amino acids. CDR1 is SGHNT and CDR2 is YYREEE in the germline V gene (reference sequence). CDR3 sequence (DNA): TGTGCCAGCAGCTTACAGGGGTTGGCTTTCTTT. It translates to CASSLQGLAFF.

This rearrangement joins TRBV4-1 to TRBJ1-2, with D unclear. This CDR3 contains 16 residues. Germline CDR1 is MGHRA and CDR2 is YSYEKL. The V and J ends lost 1 base and 0 bases respectively, with 12 bases between them. Here the CDR3 reads CASSQVMGKANYGYTF. The CDR3 DNA follows: TGCGCCAGCAGCCAAGTGATGGGGAAGGCTAACTATGGCTACACCTTC.

In this sample, this clonotype is medium-sized. The chain recombines TRBV7-9 with TRBJ2-2; D uncertain. Germline-derived CDR1 and CDR2 are SEHNR and FQNEAQ (reference sequence). The length of the CDR3 is 14 residues. V was cut by 4 bases and J by 6 bases, with 12 bases left in between. This chain's CDR3 is CASSSLWGSGELFF. The DNA for the CDR3 is TGTGCCAGCAGCTCGTTGTGGGGTTCCGGGGAGCTGTTTTTT.

By sample fraction, this clonotype is medium-sized. This sequence joins TRBV5-1 and TRBJ2-2; a weak D match, TRBD2 (5 bases). The V gene lost 0 bases and the J gene lost 0 bases, with 15 bases spanning the gap. Per germline, CDR1 SGHRS and CDR2 YFSETQ. The CDR3 has 18 amino acids. CDR3 bases: TGCGCCAGCAGCTTGGTCGGCGGGTACGGTTCGAACACCGGGGAGCTGTTTTTT. It translates to CASSLVGGYGSNTGELFF.

This clonotype was observed many times. The CDR3 here is CASSTTVYSNQPQHF. In DNA form, the CDR3 reads TGTGCCAGCAGCACGACAGTGTATAGCAATCAGCCCCAGCATTTT. The chain joins TRBV7-2 to TRBJ1-5; D perhaps matches TRBD1 (5 bases). Between the trimmed V and J ends, which lost 5 bases and 0 bases, there was a span of 11 bases. Germline loops: CDR1 SGHTA, CDR2 FQGNSA. The CDR3 is 15 residues long. The variable domain in full, completed from reference TRBV7-2 and TRBJ1-5, reads GAGVSQSPSNKVTEKGKDVELRCDPISGHTALYWYRQSLGQGLEFLIYFQGNSAPDKSGLPSDRFSAERTGGSVSTLTIQRTQQEDSAVYLCASSTTVYSNQPQHFGDGTRLSIL.

This clonotype was observed at least ten times. The gene calls are TRBV29-1 and TRBJ2-2; TRBD1 might be the D (5 bases). The CDR3 consists of 11 residues. Germline V gene data show CDR1 as SQVTM and CDR2 as ANQGSEA. V shed 6 bases and J shed 5 bases, with 7 bases lying between them. This CDR3 is CSVRVTGELFF. For the CDR3, the DNA is TGCAGCGTCAGGGTAACCGGGGAGCTGTTTTTT.

By sample share, this clonotype is medium-sized (0.01 to 0.1%). The chain links TRBV6-2 or TRBV6-3 to TRBJ1-1; no clear D gene. V shed 6 bases and J shed 8 bases, with 13 bases lying between them. This CDR3 is 12 amino acids long. Germline V gene data show CDR1 as MNHEY and CDR2 as SVGEGT. CDR3 sequence (DNA): TGTGCCAGCAGCCCCGATCTGAGGGAAGCTTTCTTT. It yields the protein CASSPDLREAFF.

In this sample, this clonotype turned up a few times. This chain uses TRBV5-1 with TRBJ2-1, with 9 bases identical to TRBD1. This CDR3 region has 15 residues. Germline CDR1 and CDR2: SGHRS and YFSETQ. Trimming at V came to 4 bases and at J to 5 bases, leaving 7 bases not matched to a gene. The CDR3 loop reads CASSTGQGRDNEQFF. The CDR3 DNA reads as TGCGCCAGCAGCACCGGACAGGGGAGAGACAATGAGCAGTTCTTC.

Many counts were recorded for this clonotype. V and J are TRBV19 and TRBJ2-1; D tentatively reads TRBD1 or TRBD2 (5 bases each). Germline CDR1 and CDR2: LNHDA and SQIVND (reference sequence). V lost 1 base to trimming and J lost 2 bases, with 12 bases between them. The CDR3 runs to 16 residues. This CDR3 reads CASSIGAEGTYNEQFF. DNA for the CDR3: TGTGCCAGTAGTATAGGGGCCGAGGGGACCTACAATGAGCAGTTCTTC. The full variable domain, rest sourced from reference TRBV19 and TRBJ2-1, is DGGITQSPKYLFRKEGQNVTLSCEQNLNHDAMYWYRQDPGQGLRLIYYSQIVNDFQKGDIAEGYSVSREKKESFPLTVTSAQKNPTAFYLCASSIGAEGTYNEQFFGPGTRLTVL.

This clonotype has more than one count but fewer than ten. The chain is built from TRBV28 and TRBJ2-7; possible D gene TRBD1, 5 bases. The CDR3 is 13 amino acids. Trimming shortened V by 7 bases and J by 3 bases, and 13 bases separated the two germline ends. CDR1 MDHEN and CDR2 SYDVKM come from the germline V gene. The CDR3 reads CASTQGFLYEQYF. DNA for the CDR3: TGTGCCAGCACTCAGGGTTTCCTCTACGAGCAGTACTTC. Based on the CDR3 plus reference TRBV28 and TRBJ2-7, the full variable domain is DVKVTQSSRYLVKRTGEKVFLECVQDMDHENMFWYRQDPGLGLRLIYFSYDVKMKEKGDIPEGYSVSREKKERFSLILESASTNQTSMYLCASTQGFLYEQYFGPGTRLTVT.

By its share, this clonotype is medium-sized. The CDR3 DNA sequence: TGCGCCAGCAGCCAAGTCGACGGGGGGCCTGAAGCTTTCTTT. The encoded protein is CASSQVDGGPEAFF. V gene TRBV4-1 combines with J gene TRBJ1-1; weak D call: TRBD1 (6 bases). The V gene's germline CDR1 is MGHRA and CDR2 YSYEKL. V lost 1 base and J lost 6, with 12 bases in between. The CDR3 spans 14 residues.

This clonotype was recorded at least ten times. The chain couples TRBV6-2 or TRBV6-3 to TRBJ2-1; 9 bases are a match to TRBD1. The CDR3 has 12 amino acids. Trimming at V came to 5 bases and at J to 16 bases, leaving 9 bases not matched to a gene. Per the germline V gene, CDR1 is MNHEY and CDR2 is SVGEGT. Here the CDR3 DNA reads TGTGCCAGCAGTCACGGCCGGGACAGGGCATTCTTC. Translating gives CASSHGRDRAFF.

This sequence joins TRBV5-1 and TRBJ2-5; 10 positions agree with TRBD2. Per the germline V gene, CDR1 is SGHRS and CDR2 is YFSETQ. The CDR3 covers 16 residues. The J segment lost 3 bases and the V segment lost 3 bases, leaving 8 bases of the junction unmatched. The CDR3 nucleotides are TGCGCCAGCAGCTCCGGACTAGCGGCTTTGAAAGAGACCCAGTACTTC. As protein: CASSSGLAALKETQYF.

The chain uses TRBV19 and TRBJ2-2; D might be TRBD2 (5 bases). Trimming cost V 0 bases and J 2 bases, with 7 bases left between them. CDR3 length equals 15 residues. The germline V gene has CDR1 LNHDA and CDR2 SQIVND (reference sequence). CDR3 in amino acids: CASSIDAGNTGELFF. The DNA for the CDR3 is TGTGCCAGTAGTATAGATGCGGGTAACACCGGGGAGCTGTTTTTT.

At least ten counts were recorded for this clonotype. The chain couples TRBV6-2 or TRBV6-3 to TRBJ1-1; D unclear. Trimming removed 4 bases from V and 5 bases from J, with 14 bases in between. The CDR3 spans 14 residues. Per germline, CDR1 MNHEY and CDR2 SVGEGT. The CDR3 sequence: CASSSVTGGTEAFF. DNA of the CDR3: TGTGCCAGCAGTTCGGTGACTGGTGGGACTGAAGCTTTCTTT.

By share of the sample, this clonotype is medium-sized. The chain uses TRBV6-5 and TRBJ1-2; D not certain. This CDR3 is 13 amino acids long. Per germline, CDR1 MNHEY and CDR2 SVGAGI. Trimming cost V 2 bases and J 4 bases, with 8 bases left between them. Here the CDR3 DNA reads TGTGCCAGCAGTTACGGTGTGGGCTATGGCTACACCTTC. Its protein is CASSYGVGYGYTF.